This is a list of T cell receptor beta chains from one sample in a study of shared clonotypes between healthy human individuals. Clones were read by immunoSEQ multiplex PCR, and TCRdb kept only the in-frame ones, dropping some. The table shows a few hundred thousand clones, with about nine tenths occurring only once. The sample comprised memory CD8+ T cells sorted from blood. These receptors were obtained from a man aged 18 to 35 in good health. CDR3s include the opening cysteine and the closing phenylalanine or tryptophan. A D gene is named only where the DNA matches it firmly. Where a row states a size, it is once, few, many or the class of an expanded clone; other rows omit it.

>TRBV7-9|few|TRBJ1-1|TRBD1
CASSSGQGGPNTEAFF
TGTGCCAGCAGCTCCGGACAGGGAGGGCCTAACACTGAAGCTTTCTTT
>TRBV4-2|.|TRBJ1-5|TRBD1
CASSQGTGNQPQHF
TGTGCCAGCAGCCAAGGGACAGGGAATCAGCCCCAGCATTTT
>TRBV2|.|TRBJ2-7|.
CASSAGTLTLSYEQYF
TGTGCCAGCAGTGCAGGGACCCTCACTCTCTCCTACGAGCAGTACTTC
>TRBV25-1|.|TRBJ2-1|TRBD2
CASSAIAGGDNEQFF
TGTGCCAGCAGTGCCATAGCGGGGGGCGACAATGAGCAGTTCTTC
>TRBV10-2|.|TRBJ2-5|.
CASSVISGLVQETQYF
TGCGCCAGCAGTGTGATTTCGGGACTGGTGCAAGAGACCCAGTACTTC
>TRBV18|.|TRBJ2-6|.
CASSPQGTTSGANVLTF
TGTGCCAGCTCACCACAGGGGACCACCTCTGGGGCCAACGTCCTGACTTTC
>TRBV27|.|TRBJ1-2|.
CASSLRGGLGGYTF
TGTGCCAGCAGTTTAAGGGGTGGGTTGGGTGGCTACACCTTC
>TRBV28|.|TRBJ1-6|.
CASSFWADLVDNSPLHF
TGTGCCAGCAGTTTTTGGGCAGACCTCGTGGATAATTCACCCCTCCACTTT
>TRBV7-9|.|TRBJ2-1|.
CASSPRRELSYNEQFF
TGTGCCAGCAGCCCCCGGAGGGAATTGAGTTACAATGAGCAGTTCTTC
>TRBV30|.|TRBJ2-7|.
CAWSVLDRQAYEQYF
TGTGCCTGGAGTGTACTAGACAGGCAAGCCTACGAGCAGTACTTC
>TRBV10-2|.|TRBJ1-1|TRBD1
CASREGQGANTEAFF
TGCGCCAGCAGGGAAGGACAGGGGGCAAACACTGAAGCTTTCTTT
>TRBV19|.|TRBJ1-3|.
CASSFRPGWDTIYF
TGTGCCAGTAGTTTCCGGCCAGGTTGGGACACCATATATTTT
>TRBV2|.|TRBJ2-5|.
CASSGTGFGETQYF
TGTGCCAGCAGCGGAACAGGGTTTGGGGAGACCCAGTACTTC
>TRBV30|.|TRBJ2-1|.
CAWSVFRGAREQFF
TGTGCCTGGAGTGTGTTTCGGGGGGCACGAGAGCAGTTCTTC
>TRBV19|once|TRBJ1-1|TRBD1
CASNQGGTEAFF
TGTGCCAGTAACCAGGGGGGAACTGAAGCTTTCTTT
>TRBV4-1|.|TRBJ2-3|TRBD2
CASTTSGGTDTQYF
TGCGCCAGCACAACTAGCGGGGGCACAGATACGCAGTATTTT
>TRBV7-9|.|TRBJ1-5|TRBD1
CASSVTGGAGNQPQHF
TGTGCCAGCAGCGTTACAGGGGGCGCCGGCAATCAGCCCCAGCATTTT
>TRBV5-1|.|TRBJ1-2|.
CASSYWGGYTF
TGCGCCAGCAGCTACTGGGGTGGCTACACCTTC
>TRBV30|.|TRBJ1-5|.
CAWSVGFSNQPQHF
TGTGCCTGGAGTGTGGGTTTTAGCAATCAGCCCCAGCATTTT